One and the same sample provided the 12 T cell receptor beta chains below, sequenced in a study of cytomegalovirus exposure and HLA in healthy donors. Vbeta (60) and Jbeta (13) primers were used in the PCR. Measured with immunoSEQ multiplex PCR; TCRdb has only the in-frame clones, and not every one. Of under 200,000 clones in the sample, 70% to 85% were seen once. Source material: PBMCs. The source of these receptors is a man aged 45-65 years in good health and CMV-seropositive.

CDR3 amino acids: CASSLDRERTDTQYF. CDR3 DNA sequence: TGTGCCAGCTCTTTGGACAGGGAAAGAACAGATACGCAGTATTTT. The J gene is TRBJ2-3, the V gene TRBV18; TRBD1 agrees at 8 bases. The CDR3 has 15 residues. The V and J ends lost 6 bases and 3 bases, in that order; junction bases with no gene match: 8. CDR1 is KGHSH, CDR2 LQKENI, per germline.

J is TRBJ1-1 and V is TRBV2, with D possibly matching TRBD1 (5 bases). Trimming pared 7 bases from V and 3 bases from J, leaving 15 bases between. The CDR3 runs 14 residues. In germline, CDR1 is SNHLY, CDR2 FYNNEI. CDR3 residues: CASISGRADTEAFF. As DNA, the CDR3 is TGTGCCAGCATTTCAGGCAGGGCAGACACTGAAGCTTTCTTT. The variable domain in full, completed from reference TRBV2 and TRBJ1-1, reads EPEVTQTPSHQVTQMGQEVILRCVPISNHLYFYWYRQILGQKVEFLVSFYNNEISEKSEIFDDQFSVERPDGSNFTLKIRSTKLEDSAMYFCASISGRADTEAFFGQGTRLTVV.

The genes are TRBV7-2 and TRBJ1-3; a possible D gene is TRBD1 (5 bases). This CDR3 is built from 14 residues. Germline lookup yields CDR1 SGHTA and CDR2 FQGNSA. Trimming shortened V by 6 bases and J by 1 base, and 10 bases separated the two germline ends. The CDR3 nucleotides read TGTGCCAGCAGAATGACAGCGTCTGGAAACACCATATATTTT. Protein product: CASRMTASGNTIYF.

The V gene is TRBV14, the J gene TRBJ2-7; weak D call: TRBD2 (5 bases). V was pared by 5 bases and J by 3 bases, with 14 bases between. Germline values: CDR1 SGHDN, CDR2 FVKESK. The CDR3 is made up of 14 amino acids. CDR3 nucleotides: TGTGCCAGCAGCGAATCCGGGATTAACTACGAGCAGTACTTC. Translating it yields CASSESGINYEQYF.

The chain couples TRBV5-1 to TRBJ2-7; 11 bases align to TRBD1. Trimming cost V 4 bases and J 2 bases; bases outside gene matches: 2. The length of the CDR3 is 14 residues. CDR1 and CDR2 from the germline V gene are SGHRS and YFSETQ. The CDR3: CASSVGQGAYEQYF. Written as DNA, the CDR3 is TGCGCCAGCAGCGTGGGACAGGGGGCCTACGAGCAGTACTTC.

V gene TRBV7-9 combines with J gene TRBJ2-4; D gene uncertain. Germline V gene lookup returns CDR1 SEHNR and CDR2 FQNEAQ (reference sequence). The CDR3 runs to 14 residues. Trimming took off 2 bases at V and 1 base at J, with 6 bases between the two ends. CDR3 residues: CASSLPGAKNIQYF. CDR3 nucleotide sequence: TGTGCCAGCAGCTTACCGGGTGCCAAAAACATTCAGTACTTC.

This chain uses TRBV7-9 with TRBJ1-2; TRBD1 agrees at 8 bases. Germline values: CDR1 SEHNR, CDR2 FQNEAQ (reference sequence). V was clipped by 2 bases and J by 7 bases; unmatched bases: 12. The CDR3 consists of 16 residues. This chain's CDR3 is CASSLSLQGALGGYTF. CDR3 coding DNA: TGTGCCAGCAGCTTAAGCCTGCAGGGGGCACTCGGTGGCTACACCTTC.

This chain uses TRBV11-3 with TRBJ1-1; no clear D. This CDR3 region has 13 residues. Trimming removed 5 bases from V and 1 base from J, with 8 bases in between. Germline loops: CDR1 SGHNT, CDR2 YENEEA. In nucleotides, the CDR3 is TGTGCCAGCAGCCGACAAGAGAACACTGAAGCTTTCTTT. Translating it yields CASSRQENTEAFF. The variable domain in full, completed from reference TRBV11-3 and TRBJ1-1, reads EAGVVQSPRYKIIEKKQPVAFWCNPISGHNTLYWYLQNLGQGPELLIRYENEEAVDDSQLPKDRFSAERLKGVDSTLKIQPAELGDSAVYLCASSRQENTEAFFGQGTRLTVV.

The rearrangement uses TRBV5-5 and TRBJ1-2; D perhaps matches TRBD1 (6 bases). The length of the CDR3 is 15 residues. V lost 1 base to trimming and J lost 4 bases, with 14 bases between them. Germline V CDR1 and CDR2: SGHKS, YYEKEE (reference sequence). DNA of the CDR3: TGTGCCAGCAGCTTGAAACCCGGACAGATCTATGGCTACACCTTC. It is translated as CASSLKPGQIYGYTF.

V and J are TRBV6-1 and TRBJ1-6; 7 nucleotides agree with TRBD1. From germline, CDR1 is MNHNS and CDR2 SASEGT. The CDR3 totals 14 residues. With 6 bases clipped from V and 7 bases from J, the junction kept 6 bases outside the gene matches. Here the CDR3 DNA reads TGTGCCAGCAGGTCGGCGACAGGGAATTCACCCCTCCACTTT. Its protein is CASRSATGNSPLHF.

The V gene is TRBV27, the J gene TRBJ1-5; the D is unclear. The CDR3 is 14 amino acids. Between the trimmed V and J ends, which lost 5 bases and 0 bases, there was a span of 8 bases. Germline V gene lookup returns CDR1 MNHEY and CDR2 SMNVEV (reference sequence). In DNA form, the CDR3 reads TGTGCCAGCAGTCGACGGGATAGCAATCAGCCCCAGCATTTT. Protein product: CASSRRDSNQPQHF.

V usage is TRBV6-5 and J usage is TRBJ1-1, with D possibly being TRBD1 (5 bases). Germline V gives CDR1 MNHEY, CDR2 SVGAGI. This CDR3 comprises 11 residues. V lost 6 bases to trimming and J lost 5 bases, with 7 bases between them. The DNA of the CDR3 is TGTGCCAGCAGCAGGGCGACTGAAGCTTTCTTT. Its protein is CASSRATEAFF.